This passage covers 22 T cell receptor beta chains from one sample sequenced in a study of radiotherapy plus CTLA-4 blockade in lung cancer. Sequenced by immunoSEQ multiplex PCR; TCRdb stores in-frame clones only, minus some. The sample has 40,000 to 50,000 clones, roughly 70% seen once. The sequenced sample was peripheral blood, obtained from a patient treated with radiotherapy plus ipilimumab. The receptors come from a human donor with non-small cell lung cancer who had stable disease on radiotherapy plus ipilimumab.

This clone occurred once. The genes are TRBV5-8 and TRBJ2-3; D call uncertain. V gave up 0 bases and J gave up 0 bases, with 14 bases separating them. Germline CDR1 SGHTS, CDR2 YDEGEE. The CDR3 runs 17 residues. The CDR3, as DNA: TGTGCCAGCAGCTTGGCTTTGTACTCCCCTAGCACAGATACGCAGTATTTT. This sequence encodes CASSLALYSPSTDTQYF.

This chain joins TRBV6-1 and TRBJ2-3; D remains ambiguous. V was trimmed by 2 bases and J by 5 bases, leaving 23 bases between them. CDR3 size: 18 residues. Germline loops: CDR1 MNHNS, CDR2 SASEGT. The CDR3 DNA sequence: TGTGCCAGCAGTGAACCTAGATACCGACTCGTCGGCGGAGATACGCAGTATTTT. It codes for CASSEPRYRLVGGDTQYF.

The CDR3 reads CASTWTGLQETQYF. Written as DNA, the CDR3 is TGTGCCAGCACCTGGACAGGGCTTCAAGAGACCCAGTACTTC. The chain combines TRBV7-9 with TRBJ2-5, with TRBD1 matching over 8 bases. CDR3 size: 14 residues. Germline V gene sequence: CDR1 SEHNR, CDR2 FQNEAQ (reference sequence). Trimming at V came to 7 bases and at J to 2 bases, leaving 6 bases not matched to a gene.

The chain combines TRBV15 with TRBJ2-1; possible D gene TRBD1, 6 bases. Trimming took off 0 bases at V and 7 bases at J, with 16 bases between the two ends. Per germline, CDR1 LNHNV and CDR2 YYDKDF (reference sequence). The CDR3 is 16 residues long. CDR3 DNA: TGTGCCACCAGCAGAGATCTTGGGGGCCCCCGGAATGAGCAGTTCTTC. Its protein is CATSRDLGGPRNEQFF. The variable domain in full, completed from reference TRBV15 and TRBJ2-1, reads DAMVIQNPRYQVTQFGKPVTLSCSQTLNHNVMYWYQQKSSQAPKLLFHYYDKDFNNEADTPDNFQSRRPNTSFCFLDIRSPGLGDTAMYLCATSRDLGGPRNEQFFGPGTRLTVL.

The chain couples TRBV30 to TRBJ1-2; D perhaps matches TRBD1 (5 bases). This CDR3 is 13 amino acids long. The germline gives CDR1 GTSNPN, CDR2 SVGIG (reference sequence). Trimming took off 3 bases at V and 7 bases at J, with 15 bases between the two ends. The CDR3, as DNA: TGTGCCTGGAGGACACTGGGGGGGACTGGCTACACCTTC. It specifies CAWRTLGGTGYTF.

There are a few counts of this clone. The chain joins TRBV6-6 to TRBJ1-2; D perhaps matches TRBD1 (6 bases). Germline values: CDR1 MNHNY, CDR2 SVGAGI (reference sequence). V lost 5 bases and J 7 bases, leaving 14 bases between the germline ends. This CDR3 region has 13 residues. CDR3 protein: CASSQGTQRGYTF. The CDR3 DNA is TGTGCCAGCAGTCAAGGGACACAACGTGGCTACACCTTC.

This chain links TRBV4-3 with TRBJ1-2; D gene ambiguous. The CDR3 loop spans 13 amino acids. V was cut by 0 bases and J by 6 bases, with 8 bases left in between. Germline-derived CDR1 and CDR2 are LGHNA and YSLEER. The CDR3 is CASSQDRGDGYTF. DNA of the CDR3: TGCGCCAGCAGCCAAGATCGCGGGGATGGCTACACCTTC.

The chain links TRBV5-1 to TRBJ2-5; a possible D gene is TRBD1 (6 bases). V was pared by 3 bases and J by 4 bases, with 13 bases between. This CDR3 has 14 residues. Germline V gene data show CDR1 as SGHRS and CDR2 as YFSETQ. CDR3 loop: CASSSQGFGETQYF. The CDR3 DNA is TGCGCCAGCAGCTCACAGGGTTTCGGAGAGACCCAGTACTTC.

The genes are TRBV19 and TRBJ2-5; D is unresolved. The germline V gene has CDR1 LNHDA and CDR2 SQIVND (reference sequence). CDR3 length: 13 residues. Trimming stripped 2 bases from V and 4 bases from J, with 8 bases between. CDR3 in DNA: TGTGCCAGTAGTATACTCGGTGGAGAGACCCAGTACTTC. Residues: CASSILGGETQYF.

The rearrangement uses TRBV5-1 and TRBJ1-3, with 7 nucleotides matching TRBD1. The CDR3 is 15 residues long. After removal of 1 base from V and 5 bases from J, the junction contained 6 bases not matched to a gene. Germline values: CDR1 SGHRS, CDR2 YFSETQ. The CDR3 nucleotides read TGCGCCAGCAGCTTGTGGAGGGGGCAAAGAAACACCATATATTTT. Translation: CASSLWRGQRNTIYF.

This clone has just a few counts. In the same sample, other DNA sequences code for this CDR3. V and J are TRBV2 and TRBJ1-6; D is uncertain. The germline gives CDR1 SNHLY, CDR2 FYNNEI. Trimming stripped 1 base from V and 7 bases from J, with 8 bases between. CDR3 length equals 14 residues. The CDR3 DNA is TGTGCCAGCAGTGAAGGGCGGGTAAATTCACCCCTCCACTTT. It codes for CASSEGRVNSPLHF.

The CDR3 bases are TGTGCCAGCGTCGGGACAGGGGGGAACTATGGCTACACCTTC. Amino acids: CASVGTGGNYGYTF. The gene calls are TRBV9 and TRBJ1-2, with 11 bases aligning to TRBD1. Per germline, CDR1 SGDLS and CDR2 YYNGEE. The J segment lost 2 bases and the V segment lost 7 bases, leaving 4 bases of the junction unmatched. The length of the CDR3 is 14 residues.

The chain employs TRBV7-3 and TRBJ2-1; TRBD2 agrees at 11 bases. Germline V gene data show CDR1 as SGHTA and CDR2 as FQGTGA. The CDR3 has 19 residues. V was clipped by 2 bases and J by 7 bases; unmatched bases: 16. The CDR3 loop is CASSLPPGSGGAGRNEQFF. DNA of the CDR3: TGTGCCAGCAGCTTACCCCCGGGTAGCGGGGGGGCCGGAAGAAATGAGCAGTTCTTC. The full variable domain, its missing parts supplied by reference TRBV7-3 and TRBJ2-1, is GAGVSQTPSNKVTEKGKYVELRCDPISGHTALYWYRQSLGQGPEFLIYFQGTGAADDSGLPNDRFFAVRPEGSVSTLKIQRTERGDSAVYLCASSLPPGSGGAGRNEQFFGPGTRLTVL.

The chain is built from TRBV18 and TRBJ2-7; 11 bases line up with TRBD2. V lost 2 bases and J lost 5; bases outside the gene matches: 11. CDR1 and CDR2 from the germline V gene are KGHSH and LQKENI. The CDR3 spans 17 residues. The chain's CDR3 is CASSPIAGGPEEDEQYF. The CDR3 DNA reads TGTGCCAGCTCACCAATAGCGGGGGGGCCGGAAGAAGACGAGCAGTACTTC.

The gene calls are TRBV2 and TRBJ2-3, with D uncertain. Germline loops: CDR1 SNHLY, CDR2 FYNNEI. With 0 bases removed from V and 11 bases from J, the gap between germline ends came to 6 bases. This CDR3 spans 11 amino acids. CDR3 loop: CASSEARGQYF. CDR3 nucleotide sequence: TGTGCCAGCAGTGAAGCCAGAGGGCAGTATTTT.

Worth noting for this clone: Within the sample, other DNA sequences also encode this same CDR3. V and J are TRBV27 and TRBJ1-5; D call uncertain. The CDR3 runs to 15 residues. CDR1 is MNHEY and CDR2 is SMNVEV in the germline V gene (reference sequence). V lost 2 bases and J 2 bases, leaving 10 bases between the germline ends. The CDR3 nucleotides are TGTGCCAGCAGTTTACGAGGGATAGGCAATCAGCCCCAGCATTTT. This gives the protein CASSLRGIGNQPQHF.

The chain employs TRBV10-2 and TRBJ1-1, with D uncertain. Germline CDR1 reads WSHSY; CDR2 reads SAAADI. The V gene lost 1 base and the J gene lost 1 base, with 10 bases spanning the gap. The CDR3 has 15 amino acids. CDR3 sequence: CASSEWARKNTEAFF. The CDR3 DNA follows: TGCGCCAGCAGTGAGTGGGCTCGGAAGAACACTGAAGCTTTCTTT.

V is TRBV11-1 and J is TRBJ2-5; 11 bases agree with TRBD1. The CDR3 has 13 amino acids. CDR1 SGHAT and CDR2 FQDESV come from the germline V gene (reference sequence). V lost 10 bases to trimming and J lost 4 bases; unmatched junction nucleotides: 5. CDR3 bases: TGTGCCACGGGGGACAGGGGGAGAGAGACCCAGTACTTC. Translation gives CATGDRGRETQYF.

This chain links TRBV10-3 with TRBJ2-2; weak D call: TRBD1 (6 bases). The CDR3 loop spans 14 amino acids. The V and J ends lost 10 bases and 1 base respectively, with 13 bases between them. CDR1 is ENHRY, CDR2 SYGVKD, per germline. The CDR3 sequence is CATRQAQNTGELFF. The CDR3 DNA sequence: TGTGCCACTCGACAGGCACAGAACACCGGGGAGCTGTTTTTT.

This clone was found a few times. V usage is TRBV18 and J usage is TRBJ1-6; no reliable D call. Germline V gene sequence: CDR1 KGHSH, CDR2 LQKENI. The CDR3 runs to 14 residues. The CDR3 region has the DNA TGTGCATCACGAGCCGGTGACTCCAATTCACCCCTCCACTTT. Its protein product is CASRAGDSNSPLHF.

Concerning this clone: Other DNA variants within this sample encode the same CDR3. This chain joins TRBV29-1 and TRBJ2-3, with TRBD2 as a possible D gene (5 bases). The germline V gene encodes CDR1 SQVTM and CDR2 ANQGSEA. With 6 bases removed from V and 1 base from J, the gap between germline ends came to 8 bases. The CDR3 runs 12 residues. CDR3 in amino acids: CSVDGGTDTQYF. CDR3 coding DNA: TGCAGCGTCGACGGGGGCACAGATACGCAGTATTTT.

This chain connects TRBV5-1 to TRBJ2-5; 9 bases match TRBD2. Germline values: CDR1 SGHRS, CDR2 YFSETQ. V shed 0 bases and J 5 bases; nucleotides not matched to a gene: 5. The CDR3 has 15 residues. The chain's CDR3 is CASSLGASGAETQYF. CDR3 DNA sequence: TGCGCCAGCAGCTTGGGGGCTAGCGGGGCGGAGACCCAGTACTTC.